The TCR beta chain under discussion was sequenced for a study of T cell repertoires in cytomegalovirus infection. Overall study: CMV epitopes used comprised recently identified HLA-C-restricted ones and well-studied HLA-B-restricted ones.

This clonotype has just a few counts. Antigen unknown. Germline V CDR1 and CDR2: MNHNY, SVGAGI (reference sequence). V gave up 4 bases and J gave up 0 bases; unmatched junction bases: 5. There are 16 residues in the CDR3. A single record per CDR3 protein comes from TCRdb applying MiXCR to the reads. The sample carries roughly 160,000 distinct CDR3 sequences, 20% to 25% recorded once. This chain joins TRBV6-6 and TRBJ1-1; 10 nucleotides agree with TRBD1. This clonotype originated in a human donor in good health (CMV status not recorded). Some clones in this sample may be carry-over from other donors' samples. The sample here was CD8+ T cells from cultured PBMCs, taken from culture after CMV antigen stimulation. The CDR3 reads CASSSGQGYVNTEAFF. The CDR3 bases are TGTGCCAGCAGTTCGGGACAGGGGTACGTGAACACTGAAGCTTTCTTT.